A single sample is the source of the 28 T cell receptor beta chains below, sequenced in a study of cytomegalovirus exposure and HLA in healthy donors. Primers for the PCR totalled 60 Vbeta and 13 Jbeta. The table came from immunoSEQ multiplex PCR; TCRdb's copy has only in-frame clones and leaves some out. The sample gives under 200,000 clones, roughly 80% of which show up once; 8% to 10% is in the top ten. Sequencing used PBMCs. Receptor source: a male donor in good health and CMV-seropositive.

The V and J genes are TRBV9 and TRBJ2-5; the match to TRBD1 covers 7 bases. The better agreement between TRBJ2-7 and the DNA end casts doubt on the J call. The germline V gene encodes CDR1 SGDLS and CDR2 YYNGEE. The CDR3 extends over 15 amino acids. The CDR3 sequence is CASSSQGTEVYEQYF. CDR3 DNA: TGTGCCAGCAGCTCGCAGGGGACAGAAGTCTACGAGCAGTACTTC.

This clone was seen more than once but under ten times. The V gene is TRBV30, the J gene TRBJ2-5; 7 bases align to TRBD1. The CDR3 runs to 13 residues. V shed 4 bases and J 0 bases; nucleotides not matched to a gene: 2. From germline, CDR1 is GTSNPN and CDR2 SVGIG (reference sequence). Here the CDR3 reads CAWTGTDQETQYF. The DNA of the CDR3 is TGTGCCTGGACCGGGACAGACCAAGAGACCCAGTACTTC.

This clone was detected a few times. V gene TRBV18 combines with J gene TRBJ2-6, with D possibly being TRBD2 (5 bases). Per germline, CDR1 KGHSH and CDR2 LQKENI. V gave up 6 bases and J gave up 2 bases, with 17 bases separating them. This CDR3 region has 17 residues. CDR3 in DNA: TGTGCCAGCTCCGTGCGAGATGGGAGACCTGGGGCCAACGTCCTGACTTTC. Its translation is CASSVRDGRPGANVLTF.

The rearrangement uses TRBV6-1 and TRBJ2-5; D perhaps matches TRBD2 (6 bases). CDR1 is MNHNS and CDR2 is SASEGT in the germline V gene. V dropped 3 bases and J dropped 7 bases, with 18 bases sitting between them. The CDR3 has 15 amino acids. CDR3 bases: TGTGCCAGCAGTGATCAGCCTCTCCCGGAGGGGACCCAGTACTTC. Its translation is CASSDQPLPEGTQYF.

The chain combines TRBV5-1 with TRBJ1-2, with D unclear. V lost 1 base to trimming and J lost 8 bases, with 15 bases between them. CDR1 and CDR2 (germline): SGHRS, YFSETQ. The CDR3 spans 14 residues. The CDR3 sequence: CASSLSLDLGGYTF. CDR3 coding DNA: TGCGCCAGCAGCTTGTCCTTAGACCTCGGGGGCTACACCTTC.

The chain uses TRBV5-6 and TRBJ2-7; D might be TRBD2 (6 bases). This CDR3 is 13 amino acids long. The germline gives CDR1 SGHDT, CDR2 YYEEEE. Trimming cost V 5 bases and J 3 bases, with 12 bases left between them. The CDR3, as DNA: TGTGCCAGCAGTAGGCGGAGGGGCTACGAGCAGTACTTC. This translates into CASSRRRGYEQYF.

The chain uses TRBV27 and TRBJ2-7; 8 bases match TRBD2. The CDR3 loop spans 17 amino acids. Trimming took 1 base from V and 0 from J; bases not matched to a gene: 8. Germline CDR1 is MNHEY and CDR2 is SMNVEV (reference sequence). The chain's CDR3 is CASSLYGAGAHSYEQYF. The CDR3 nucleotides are TGTGCCAGCAGTTTATACGGAGCGGGAGCCCACTCCTACGAGCAGTACTTC.

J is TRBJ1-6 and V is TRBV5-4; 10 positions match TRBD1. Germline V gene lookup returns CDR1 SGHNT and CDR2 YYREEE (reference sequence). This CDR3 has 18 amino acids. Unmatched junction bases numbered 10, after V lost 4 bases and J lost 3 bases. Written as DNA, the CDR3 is TGTGCCAGCAGCCAGACAGGGGGCGCCTCCTACTATAATTCACCCCTCCACTTT. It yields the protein CASSQTGGASYYNSPLHF. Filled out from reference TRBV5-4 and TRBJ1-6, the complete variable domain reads ETGVTQSPTHLIKTRGQQVTLRCSSQSGHNTVSWYQQALGQGPQFIFQYYREEENGRGNFPPRFSGLQFPNYSSELNVNALELDDSALYLCASSQTGGASYYNSPLHFGNGTRLTVT.

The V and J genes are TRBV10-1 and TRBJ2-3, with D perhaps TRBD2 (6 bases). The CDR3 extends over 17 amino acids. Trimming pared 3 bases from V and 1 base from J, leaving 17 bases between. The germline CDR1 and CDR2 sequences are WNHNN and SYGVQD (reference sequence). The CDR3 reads CASSDRSRGRGTDTQYF. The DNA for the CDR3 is TGCGCCAGCAGTGACAGGTCGCGGGGAAGGGGCACAGATACGCAGTATTTT.

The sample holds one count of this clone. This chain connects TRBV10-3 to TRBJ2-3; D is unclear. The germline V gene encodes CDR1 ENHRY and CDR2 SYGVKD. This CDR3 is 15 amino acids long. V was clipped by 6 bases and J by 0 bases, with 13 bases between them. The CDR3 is CAISPGPSSTDTQYF. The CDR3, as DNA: TGTGCCATCAGCCCCGGTCCATCTAGCACAGATACGCAGTATTTT.

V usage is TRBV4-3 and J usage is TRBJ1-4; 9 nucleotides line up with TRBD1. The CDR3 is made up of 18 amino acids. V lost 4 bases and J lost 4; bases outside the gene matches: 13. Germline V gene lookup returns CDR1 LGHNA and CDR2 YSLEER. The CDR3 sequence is CASSPSVGQGGINEKLFF. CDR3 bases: TGCGCCAGCAGCCCCTCCGTGGGACAGGGAGGAATTAATGAAAAACTGTTTTTT.

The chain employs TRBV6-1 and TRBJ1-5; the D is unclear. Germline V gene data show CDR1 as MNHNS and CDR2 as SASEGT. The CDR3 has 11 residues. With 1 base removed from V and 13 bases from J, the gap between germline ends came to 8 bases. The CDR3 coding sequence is TGTGCCAGCAGTGAAGAGGCGGGTCAGCATTTT. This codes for CASSEEAGQHF.

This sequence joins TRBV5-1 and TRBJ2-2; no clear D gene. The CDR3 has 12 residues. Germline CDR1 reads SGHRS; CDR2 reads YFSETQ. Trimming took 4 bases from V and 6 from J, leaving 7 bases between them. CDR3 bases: TGCGCCAGCAGCCCGGCGGCCGGGGAGCTGTTTTTT. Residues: CASSPAAGELFF.

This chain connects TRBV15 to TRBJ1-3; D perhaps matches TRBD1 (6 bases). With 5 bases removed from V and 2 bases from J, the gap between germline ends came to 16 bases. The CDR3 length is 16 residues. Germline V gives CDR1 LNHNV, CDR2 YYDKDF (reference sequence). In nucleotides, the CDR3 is TGTGCCACCAGCTTTCATACCTCAGGGGCTGGAAACACCATATATTTT. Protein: CATSFHTSGAGNTIYF.

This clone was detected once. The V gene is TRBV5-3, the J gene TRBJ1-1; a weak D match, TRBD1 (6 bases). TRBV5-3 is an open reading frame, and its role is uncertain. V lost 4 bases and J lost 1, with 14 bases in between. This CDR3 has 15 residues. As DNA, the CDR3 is TGTGCCAGAAGCGTGACAGGTTACGGGAACACTGAAGCTTTCTTT. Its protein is CARSVTGYGNTEAFF.

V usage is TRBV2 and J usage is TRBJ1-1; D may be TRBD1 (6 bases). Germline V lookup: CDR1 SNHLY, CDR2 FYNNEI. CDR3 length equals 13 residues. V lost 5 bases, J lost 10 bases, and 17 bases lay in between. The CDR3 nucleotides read TGTGCCAGCAGTCCCCGGGACAAATCAGTAGCTTTCTTT. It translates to CASSPRDKSVAFF. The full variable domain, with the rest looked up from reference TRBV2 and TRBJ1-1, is EPEVTQTPSHQVTQMGQEVILRCVPISNHLYFYWYRQILGQKVEFLVSFYNNEISEKSEIFDDQFSVERPDGSNFTLKIRSTKLEDSAMYFCASSPRDKSVAFFGQGTRLTVV.

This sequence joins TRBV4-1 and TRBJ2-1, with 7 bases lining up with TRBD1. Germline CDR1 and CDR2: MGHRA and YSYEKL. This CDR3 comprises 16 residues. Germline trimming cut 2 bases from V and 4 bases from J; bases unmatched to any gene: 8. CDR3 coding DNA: TGCGCCAGCAGCCAAATCGGGACAGACTTATACAATGAGCAGTTCTTC. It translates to CASSQIGTDLYNEQFF.

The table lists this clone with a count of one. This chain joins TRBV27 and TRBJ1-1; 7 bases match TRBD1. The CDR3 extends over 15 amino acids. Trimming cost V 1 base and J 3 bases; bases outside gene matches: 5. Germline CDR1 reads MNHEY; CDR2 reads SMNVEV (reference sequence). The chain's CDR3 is CASSLWQGTDTEAFF. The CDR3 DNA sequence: TGTGCCAGCAGTTTATGGCAGGGGACAGACACTGAAGCTTTCTTT.

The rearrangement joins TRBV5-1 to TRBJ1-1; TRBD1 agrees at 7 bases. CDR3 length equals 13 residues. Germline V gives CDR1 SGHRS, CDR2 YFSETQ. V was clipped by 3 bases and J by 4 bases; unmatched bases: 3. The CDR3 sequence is CASSSQGGTEAFF. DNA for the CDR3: TGCGCCAGCAGCTCTCAGGGGGGCACTGAAGCTTTCTTT.

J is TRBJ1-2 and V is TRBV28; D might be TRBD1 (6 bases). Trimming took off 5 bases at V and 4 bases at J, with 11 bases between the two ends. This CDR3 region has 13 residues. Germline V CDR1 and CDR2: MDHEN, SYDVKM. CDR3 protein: CASSLQGSYGYTF. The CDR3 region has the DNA TGTGCCAGCAGTCTACAGGGTTCCTATGGCTACACCTTC.

CDR3 sequence reads: CASSPTGGSNQPQHF. The CDR3 DNA sequence: TGTGCCAGCAGCCCTACAGGGGGCAGCAATCAGCCCCAGCATTTT. This sequence joins TRBV7-9 and TRBJ1-5, with TRBD1 identical over 9 bases. This CDR3 is 15 amino acids long. The germline V gene encodes CDR1 SEHNR and CDR2 FQNEAQ (reference sequence). V lost 5 bases, J lost 1 base, and 3 bases stayed unmatched.

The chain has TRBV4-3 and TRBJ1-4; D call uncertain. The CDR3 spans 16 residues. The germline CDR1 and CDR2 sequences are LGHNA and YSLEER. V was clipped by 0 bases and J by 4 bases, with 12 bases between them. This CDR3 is CASSQERGRGNEKLFF. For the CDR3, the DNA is TGCGCCAGCAGCCAAGAGCGAGGGCGCGGTAATGAAAAACTGTTTTTT.

As DNA, the CDR3 is TGCGCCAGCAGCCTCCCCCAGGGGGCCCAGTACTTC. As protein: CASSLPQGAQYF. This chain uses TRBV5-1 with TRBJ2-5; the match to TRBD1 covers 7 bases. Germline CDR1 reads SGHRS; CDR2 reads YFSETQ. This CDR3 contains 12 residues. The junction had 6 bases not matched to a gene; V was cut back by 4 bases and J by 9 bases.

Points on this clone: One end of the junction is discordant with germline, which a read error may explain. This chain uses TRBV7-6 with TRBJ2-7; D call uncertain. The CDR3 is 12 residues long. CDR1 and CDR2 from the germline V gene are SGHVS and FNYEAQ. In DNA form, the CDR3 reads TGTGCCAGCGGTAGTTTCTCCTGCGAGCAGTACTTC. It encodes CASGSFSCEQYF.

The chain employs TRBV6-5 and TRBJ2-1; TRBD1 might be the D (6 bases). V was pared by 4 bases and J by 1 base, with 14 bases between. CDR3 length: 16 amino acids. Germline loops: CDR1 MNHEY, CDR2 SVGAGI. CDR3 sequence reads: CASSSRDIYSYNEQFF. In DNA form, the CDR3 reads TGTGCCAGCAGTTCCCGGGACATTTATTCCTACAATGAGCAGTTCTTC.

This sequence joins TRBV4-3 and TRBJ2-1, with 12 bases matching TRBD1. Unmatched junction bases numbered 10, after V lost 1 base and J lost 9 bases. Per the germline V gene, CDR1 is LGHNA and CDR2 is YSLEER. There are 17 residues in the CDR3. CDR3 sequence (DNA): TGCGCCAGCAGCCAAGGTCCTCCGGGACAGGGGGCAGGTGAGCAGTTCTTC. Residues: CASSQGPPGQGAGEQFF.

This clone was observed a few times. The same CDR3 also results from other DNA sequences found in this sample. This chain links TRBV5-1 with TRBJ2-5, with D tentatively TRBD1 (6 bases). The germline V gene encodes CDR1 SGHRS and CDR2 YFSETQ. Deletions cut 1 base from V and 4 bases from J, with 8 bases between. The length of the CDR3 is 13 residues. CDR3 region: CASSLQGRETQYF. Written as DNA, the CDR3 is TGCGCCAGCAGCTTGCAGGGGAGAGAGACCCAGTACTTC.

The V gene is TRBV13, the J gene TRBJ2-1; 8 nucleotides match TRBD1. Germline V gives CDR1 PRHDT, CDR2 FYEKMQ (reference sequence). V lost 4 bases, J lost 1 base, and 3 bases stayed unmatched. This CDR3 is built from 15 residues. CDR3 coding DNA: TGTGCCAGCAGCTCGACAGGGGCGTCCTACAATGAGCAGTTCTTC. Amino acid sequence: CASSSTGASYNEQFF.